One sample yielded the 3 T cell receptor beta chains listed below, sequenced in a study of shared clonotypes between healthy human individuals. The protocol was immunoSEQ multiplex PCR, while the TCRdb copy is restricted to in-frame clones and leaves out a portion. Of 900,000 to 1,200,000 clones in the sample, around three quarters are singletons; the top ten hold roughly 0.57%. Sequencing was performed on memory CD4+ T cells from PBMCs. Subset denoted: CD45RA-negative fraction. These receptors came from a young man in good health. Some clones in this sample may be carry-over from other donors' samples.

The chain is built from TRBV6-1 and TRBJ2-7; TRBD2 aligns across 15 bases. The CDR3 loop spans 17 amino acids. Germline V lookup: CDR1 MNHNS, CDR2 SASEGT. V trimming: 4 bases; J trimming: 3 bases; junction bases outside the gene matches: 7. As DNA, the CDR3 is TGTGCCAGCAGTGGGCGGGGACTAGCGGGAGGCCTCTACGAGCAGTACTTC. As protein: CASSGRGLAGGLYEQYF.

This clone showed up many times. The chain carries TRBV19 and TRBJ1-5, with D unclear. Germline V gene data show CDR1 as LNHDA and CDR2 as SQIVND (reference sequence). V was clipped by 2 bases and J by 4 bases, with 12 bases between them. The CDR3 totals 15 residues. DNA of the CDR3: TGTGCCAGTAGTATACAGGTACCGACTAATCAGCCCCAGCATTTT. Translation: CASSIQVPTNQPQHF.

This clone was seen only a few times. The J gene is TRBJ2-5, the V gene TRBV28; D is ambiguous. This CDR3 region has 13 residues. Germline V gives CDR1 MDHEN, CDR2 SYDVKM. With 5 bases removed from V and 5 bases from J, the gap between germline ends came to 12 bases. CDR3 amino acids: CASSNPPRETQYF. CDR3 DNA sequence: TGTGCCAGCAGTAATCCCCCGAGGGAGACCCAGTACTTC. The variable domain in full, completed from reference TRBV28 and TRBJ2-5, reads DVKVTQSSRYLVKRTGEKVFLECVQDMDHENMFWYRQDPGLGLRLIYFSYDVKMKEKGDIPEGYSVSREKKERFSLILESASTNQTSMYLCASSNPPRETQYFGPGTRLLVL.